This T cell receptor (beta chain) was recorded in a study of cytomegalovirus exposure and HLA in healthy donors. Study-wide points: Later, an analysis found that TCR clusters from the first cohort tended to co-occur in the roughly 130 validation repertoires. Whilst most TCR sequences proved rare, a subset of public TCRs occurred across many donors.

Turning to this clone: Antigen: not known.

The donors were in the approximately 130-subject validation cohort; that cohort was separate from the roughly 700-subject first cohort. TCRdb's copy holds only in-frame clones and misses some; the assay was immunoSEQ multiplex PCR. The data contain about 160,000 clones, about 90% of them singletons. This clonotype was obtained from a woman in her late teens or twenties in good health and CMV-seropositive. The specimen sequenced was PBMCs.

The CDR3 sequence is CASSHTLTSGSYEQYF. CDR3 coding DNA: TGTGCCAGCAGCCACACCCTGACTAGCGGGAGTTACGAGCAGTACTTC. The V gene is TRBV11-2, the J gene TRBJ2-7; TRBD2 aligns across 12 bases. Germline V gives CDR1 SGHAT, CDR2 FQNNGV. V gave up 5 bases and J gave up 4 bases; unmatched junction bases: 9. This CDR3 has 16 amino acids. The whole variable domain, filled in from reference TRBV11-2 and TRBJ2-7, reads EAGVAQSPRYKIIEKRQSVAFWCNPISGHATLYWYQQILGQGPKLLIQFQNNGVVDDSQLPKDRFSAERLKGVDSTLKIQPAKLEDSAVYLCASSHTLTSGSYEQYFGPGTRLTVT.